This paragraph covers one T cell receptor beta chain sequence. This sample is part of a study of blood T cell repertoires in COVID-19. This table comes from immunoSEQ multiplex PCR, and its TCRdb copy is limited to in-frame clones, with some not included. The sample holds tens of thousands of clones, roughly 87% seen once. Trimming cost V 6 bases and J 8 bases; bases outside gene matches: 12. Per germline, CDR1 SQVTM and CDR2 ANQGSEA. CDR3 length equals 14 residues. The TCR originated in a woman in her sixties with acute or convalescent COVID-19. The material sequenced was peripheral blood. The chain combines TRBV29-1 with TRBJ2-1; 8 bases map to TRBD1. The CDR3 DNA reads TGCAGCGTGGCAAGACAGGGGTACGGCGATGAGCAGTTCTTC. Translation gives CSVARQGYGDEQFF.